Sequencing of this T cell receptor beta chain was carried out in a study of memory CD4+ T cells and cytomegalovirus serostatus. In the study overall: This sample comes from healthy Belgian adults, about 10 CMV seropositive, roughly 22 seronegative.

Sequencing was performed with immunoSEQ multiplex PCR; in TCRdb, only in-frame clones are kept and a portion is missing. The sample has some 48,000 clones, roughly three quarters seen once. Single viable CD3+CD4+CD8-CD45RO+ cells were sorted as the memory CD4+ T cells. Serostatus was set by detecting CMV pp150, pp28, p38, p52 IgG. Germline loops: CDR1 SGHTA, CDR2 FQGNSA. The CDR3 length is 15 residues. Trimming took off 1 base at V and 7 bases at J, with 14 bases between the two ends. Study results and caveats: Suggested: most of the CMV-linked TCR signature lies in CD4+ memory cells.

In the case of this clone: Its specificity is not known.

This chain uses TRBV7-2 with TRBJ1-5; a possible D gene is TRBD1 (5 bases). Sequenced: memory CD4+ T cells from blood. This clonotype was obtained from an adult in good health and CMV-seronegative. CDR3 nucleotide sequence: TGTGCCAGCAGCTTAGAGAGGGGATTGGGACAGCCCCAGCATTTT. As protein: CASSLERGLGQPQHF.